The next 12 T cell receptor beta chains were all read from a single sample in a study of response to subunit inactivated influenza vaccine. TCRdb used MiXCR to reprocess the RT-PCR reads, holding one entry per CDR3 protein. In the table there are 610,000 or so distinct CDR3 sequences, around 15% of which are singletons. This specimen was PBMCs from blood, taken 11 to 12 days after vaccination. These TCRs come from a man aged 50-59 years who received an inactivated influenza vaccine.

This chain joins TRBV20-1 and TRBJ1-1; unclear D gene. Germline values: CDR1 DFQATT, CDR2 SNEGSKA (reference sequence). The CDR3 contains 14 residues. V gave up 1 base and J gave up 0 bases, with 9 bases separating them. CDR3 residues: CSARGWSMNTEAFF. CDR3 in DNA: TGCAGTGCTAGAGGCTGGTCCATGAACACTGAAGCTTTCTTT.

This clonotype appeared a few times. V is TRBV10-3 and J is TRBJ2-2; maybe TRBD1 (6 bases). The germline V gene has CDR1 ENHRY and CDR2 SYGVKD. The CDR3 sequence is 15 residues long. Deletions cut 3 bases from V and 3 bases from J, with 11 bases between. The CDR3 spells CAISDSDRYTGELFF. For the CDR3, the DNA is TGTGCCATCAGTGATTCCGACAGGTACACCGGGGAGCTGTTTTTT.

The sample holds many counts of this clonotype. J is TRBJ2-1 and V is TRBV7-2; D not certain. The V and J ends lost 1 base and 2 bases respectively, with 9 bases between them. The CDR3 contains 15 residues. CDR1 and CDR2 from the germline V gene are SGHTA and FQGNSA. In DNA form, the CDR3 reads TGTGCCAGCAGCTTAGTTGGGGATGCCTACAATGAGCAGTTCTTC. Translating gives CASSLVGDAYNEQFF.

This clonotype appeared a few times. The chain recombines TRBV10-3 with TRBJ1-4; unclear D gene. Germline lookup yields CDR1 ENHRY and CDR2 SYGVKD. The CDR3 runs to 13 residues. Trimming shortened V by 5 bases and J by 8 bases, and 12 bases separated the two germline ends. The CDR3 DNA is TGTGCCATCAGTAAAGGGCCGGACGAAAAACTGTTTTTT. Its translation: CAISKGPDEKLFF.

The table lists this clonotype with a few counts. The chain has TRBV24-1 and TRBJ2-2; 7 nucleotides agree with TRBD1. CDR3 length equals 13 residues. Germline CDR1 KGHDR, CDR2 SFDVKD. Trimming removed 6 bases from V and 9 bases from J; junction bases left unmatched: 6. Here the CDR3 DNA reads TGTGCCACCAGTCCAGGGGGAGCCTGGGAGCTGTTTTTT. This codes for CATSPGGAWELFF.

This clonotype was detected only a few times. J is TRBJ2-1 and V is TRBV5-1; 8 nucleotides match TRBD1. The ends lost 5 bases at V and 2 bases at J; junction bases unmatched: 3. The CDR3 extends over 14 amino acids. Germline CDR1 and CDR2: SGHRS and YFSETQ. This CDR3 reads CASRGTGPYNEQFF. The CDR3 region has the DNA TGCGCCAGCAGAGGGACAGGCCCCTACAATGAGCAGTTCTTC.

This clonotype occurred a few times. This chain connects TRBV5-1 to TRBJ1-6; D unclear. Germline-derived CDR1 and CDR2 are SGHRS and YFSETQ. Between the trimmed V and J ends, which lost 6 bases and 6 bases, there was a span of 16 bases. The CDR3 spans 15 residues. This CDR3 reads CASTLYSRGNSPLHF. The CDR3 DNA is TGCGCCAGCACGCTTTATTCGCGCGGTAATTCACCCCTCCACTTT.

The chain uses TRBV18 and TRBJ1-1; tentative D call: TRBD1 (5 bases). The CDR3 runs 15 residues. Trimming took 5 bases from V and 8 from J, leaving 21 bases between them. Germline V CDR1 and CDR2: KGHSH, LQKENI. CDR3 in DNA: TGTGCCAGCTCAATAACCGGGACGGTGACCCCCGAAGCTTTCTTT. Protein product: CASSITGTVTPEAFF.

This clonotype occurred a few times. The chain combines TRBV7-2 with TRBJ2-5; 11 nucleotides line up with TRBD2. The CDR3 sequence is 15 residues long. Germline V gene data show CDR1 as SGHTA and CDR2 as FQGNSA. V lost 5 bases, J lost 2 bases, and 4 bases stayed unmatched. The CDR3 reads CASSRLAGYQETQYF. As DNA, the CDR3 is TGTGCCAGCAGCCGACTAGCGGGATATCAAGAGACCCAGTACTTC.

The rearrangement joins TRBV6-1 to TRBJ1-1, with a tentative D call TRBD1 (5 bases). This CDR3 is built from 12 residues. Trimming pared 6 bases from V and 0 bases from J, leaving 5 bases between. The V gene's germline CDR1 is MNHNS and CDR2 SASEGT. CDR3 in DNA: TGTGCCAGCAGGACAGTGAACACTGAAGCTTTCTTT. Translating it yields CASRTVNTEAFF.

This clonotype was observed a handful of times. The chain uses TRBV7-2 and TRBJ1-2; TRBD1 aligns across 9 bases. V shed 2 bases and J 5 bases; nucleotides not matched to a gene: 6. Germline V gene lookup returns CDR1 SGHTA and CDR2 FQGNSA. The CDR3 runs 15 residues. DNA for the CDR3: TGTGCCAGCAGCTTAAGAGTGACAGGGGGTTATGGCTACACCTTC. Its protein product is CASSLRVTGGYGYTF.

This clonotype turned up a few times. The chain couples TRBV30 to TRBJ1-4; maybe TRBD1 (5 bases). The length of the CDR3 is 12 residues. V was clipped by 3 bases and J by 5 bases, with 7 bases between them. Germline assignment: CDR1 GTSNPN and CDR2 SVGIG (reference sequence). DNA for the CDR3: TGTGCCTGGAGGACAGAGAATGAAAAACTGTTTTTT. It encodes CAWRTENEKLFF.